This TCR beta chain derives from a study of breast tumors, draining lymph nodes, adjacent tissues. A single record per CDR3 protein comes from TCRdb applying MiXCR to the multiplex PCR reads. The sample records some 150,000 distinct CDR3 sequences, approximately 20% being singletons. Samples came from axillary lymph nodes draining the breast cancer. In germline, CDR1 is LGHNA, CDR2 YNFKEQ. The CDR3 sequence is 13 residues long. About this clonotype: A much larger clonotype is one base distant, so this may be a read error.

This clonotype was sampled from a female donor with breast cancer. Some clones in this sample may be carry-over from other donors' samples. The sequencing input was axillary lymph node tissue. The chain couples TRBV4-2 to TRBJ2-3, with D tentatively TRBD2 (6 bases). The CDR3 coding sequence is TGTGCCAGCAGCCGGGACTTAACAGGTACGCAGTATTTT. It translates to CASSRDLTGTQYF.